A selection of T cell receptor beta chains follows, all from one sample in a study of blood T cell repertoires in COVID-19. Repertoires were generated with immunoSEQ multiplex PCR, while TCRdb's copy carries only in-frame clones and drops some. In the table there are about 220,000 clones, more than 80% of which are singletons. The source material was PBMCs or T cells enriched from blood (not recorded which). Every receptor here comes from a woman aged 35 to 49 with acute COVID-19. CDR3s include the opening cysteine and the closing phenylalanine or tryptophan. A D gene is named only where the DNA matches it firmly.

d_gene | v_gene | CDR3aa
NA | TRBV19 | CASSRGEVSYGYTF
TRBD1 | TRBV3-1/TRBV3-2 | CASRRITGANSPLHF
TRBD1 | TRBV3-1/TRBV3-2 | CASSQETGGYSPLHF
NA | TRBV20-1 | CSASLRGSYTF
NA | TRBV7-9 | CASSLEDSRNEKLFF
NA | TRBV18 | CASSRESHTNEKLFF
NA | TRBV5-1 | CASSATAGAGGTEAFF
NA | TRBV9 | CASSVVIEPEQYF
NA | TRBV30 | CAWSVGGAEAFF
NA | TRBV13 | CASSFPTGAPEAFF
TRBD1 | TRBV6-5 | CASSFGTGENQPQHF
NA | TRBV9 | CASAGSGNTIYF
TRBD1 | TRBV5-1 | CASSYNTWDRGENTEAFF
NA | TRBV9 | CASSGLTPSLNYGYTF
NA | TRBV19 | CASNGGANTGELFF
NA | TRBV19 | CASQEDSYEKLFF
TRBD1 | TRBV7-8 | CASSLATGDGYTF